The 20 T cell receptor beta chains presented below share a single source sample, sequenced in a study of T cell responses to AZD1222 COVID-19 vaccine. The data were produced by immunoSEQ multiplex PCR, yet TCRdb's version contains in-frame clones alone and is incomplete. The sample holds tens of thousands of clones; 70% to 90% are singletons and the top ten take 1% to 1.5%. Material: peripheral blood, obtained 28 days after the second AZD1222 dose. These TCRs come from an adult who received the AZD1222 COVID-19 vaccine.

In its sample, this clone was seen a few times. Other DNA variants within this sample encode the same CDR3. The J gene is TRBJ2-3, the V gene TRBV12-3 or TRBV12-4; D ambiguous. This CDR3 spans 11 amino acids. With 3 bases removed from V and 6 bases from J, the gap between germline ends came to 4 bases. As DNA, the CDR3 is TGTGCCAGCAGTTTCACCGATACGCAGTATTTT. Its translation is CASSFTDTQYF.

The chain employs TRBV7-6 and TRBJ2-2; 9 bases line up with TRBD2. The CDR3 contains 16 residues. V dropped 5 bases and J dropped 2; count of bases not matched to a gene: 6. CDR1 SGHVS and CDR2 FNYEAQ come from the germline V gene. The CDR3 DNA reads TGTGCCAGCAGCAGCCCTAGCGGGAAAAACACCGGGGAGCTGTTTTTT. Protein: CASSSPSGKNTGELFF.

CDR3 region: CASSLYTRTGASFFYGYTF. The DNA of the CDR3 is TGTGCCAGCAGCTTATATACTCGGACAGGGGCGAGCTTTTTCTATGGCTACACCTTC. The rearrangement joins TRBV7-8 to TRBJ1-2; 9 bases line up with TRBD1. This CDR3 contains 19 residues. V was pared by 2 bases and J by 4 bases, with 17 bases of the junction left unmatched. Per germline, CDR1 SGHVS and CDR2 FQNEAQ.

The chain carries TRBV9 and TRBJ2-1, with D unresolved. The V end lost 3 bases, the J end lost 3 bases, and 13 bases lay between the germline ends. The germline gives CDR1 SGDLS, CDR2 YYNGEE. This CDR3 comprises 15 residues. DNA for the CDR3: TGTGCCAGCAGCGAGGCCAGGAGCGTCTACAATGAGCAGTTCTTC. This encodes CASSEARSVYNEQFF.

The CDR3 DNA follows: TGTGCCAGCAGTTATGACCTAGTACGACCCGAGCAGTACTTC. Amino acid sequence: CASSYDLVRPEQYF. This chain links TRBV6-2 or TRBV6-3 with TRBJ2-7; D uncertain. The CDR3 is 14 residues long. In germline, CDR1 is MNHEY, CDR2 SVGEGT. The V end lost 3 bases, the J end lost 6 bases, and 15 bases lay between the germline ends.

The chain employs TRBV9 and TRBJ2-3, with D possibly matching TRBD1 (5 bases). V was shortened by 0 bases and J by 1 base, with 9 bases between the two germline ends. The CDR3 runs to 15 residues. In germline, CDR1 is SGDLS, CDR2 YYNGEE. The CDR3 spells CASSVGGGRTDTQYF. CDR3 coding DNA: TGTGCCAGCAGCGTAGGGGGCGGACGCACAGATACGCAGTATTTT. Complete variable domain (other parts from reference TRBV9 and TRBJ2-3): DSGVTQTPKHLITATGQRVTLRCSPRSGDLSVYWYQQSLDQGLQFLIQYYNGEERAKGNILERFSAQQFPDLHSELNLSSLELGDSALYFCASSVGGGRTDTQYFGPGTRLTVL.

This clone came up once. The rearrangement links TRBV6-6 to TRBJ2-2; TRBD1 is a possible D gene (6 bases). Germline V gene sequence: CDR1 MNHNY, CDR2 SVGAGI (reference sequence). This CDR3 has 15 amino acids. With 5 bases removed from V and 0 bases from J, the gap between germline ends came to 10 bases. The CDR3 coding sequence is TGTGCCAGCAGTCAGGACAGCTCGAACACCGGGGAGCTGTTTTTT. The encoded protein is CASSQDSSNTGELFF.

The chain recombines TRBV10-3 with TRBJ2-3, with 12 bases identical to TRBD2. J lost 4 bases, V lost 2 bases, and 16 bases had no gene match. The CDR3 runs to 20 residues. The V gene's germline CDR1 is ENHRY and CDR2 SYGVKD. The CDR3 protein is CAISEPSSLAGGPISDTQYF. The CDR3 region has the DNA TGTGCCATCAGTGAGCCCTCTAGCCTAGCGGGAGGGCCGATTTCAGATACGCAGTATTTT.

V usage is TRBV7-9 and J usage is TRBJ1-5, with 12 bases matching TRBD1. V was clipped by 1 base and J by 8 bases; unmatched bases: 6. The germline CDR1 and CDR2 sequences are SEHNR and FQNEAQ (reference sequence). This CDR3 spans 16 amino acids. The CDR3 is CASSLEGTGGREPQHF. CDR3 sequence (DNA): TGTGCCAGCAGCTTAGAGGGGACAGGGGGCAGGGAGCCCCAGCATTTT.

This chain connects TRBV7-8 to TRBJ2-7, with TRBD2 matching 11 bases. The CDR3 has 16 residues. From germline, CDR1 is SGHVS and CDR2 FQNEAQ. Trimming removed 2 bases from V and 6 bases from J; junction bases left unmatched: 9. CDR3: CASSLMGLAALGEQYF. CDR3 DNA sequence: TGTGCCAGCAGCTTAATGGGACTAGCGGCCCTGGGCGAGCAGTACTTC.

The chain uses TRBV19 and TRBJ1-5; weak D call: TRBD1 (5 bases). This CDR3 has 18 amino acids. Germline V gene data show CDR1 as LNHDA and CDR2 as SQIVND (reference sequence). Trimming cost V 5 bases and J 0 bases, with 20 bases left between them. The CDR3 nucleotides read TGTGCCAGTAGTTCAGGAATTGGGCAGGGCTTTAGCAATCAGCCCCAGCATTTT. Its translation: CASSSGIGQGFSNQPQHF.

V gene TRBV9 combines with J gene TRBJ1-6; the D is unclear. Germline V gives CDR1 SGDLS, CDR2 YYNGEE. V was trimmed by 3 bases and J by 2 bases, leaving 12 bases between them. This CDR3 is built from 16 residues. CDR3 coding DNA: TGTGCCAGCAGCGCGGACGCACACACCTATAATTCACCCCTCCACTTT. Translation: CASSADAHTYNSPLHF.

This chain links TRBV27 with TRBJ2-7; D is undetermined. Trimming removed 5 bases at V and 2 bases at J, with 10 bases between. This CDR3 region has 13 residues. Germline values: CDR1 MNHEY, CDR2 SMNVEV (reference sequence). DNA of the CDR3: TGTGCCAGCAGTCAGGACGCAACCTACGAGCAGTACTTC. As protein: CASSQDATYEQYF.

V and J are TRBV7-8 and TRBJ1-1, with D maybe TRBD1 (6 bases). This CDR3 spans 16 amino acids. V was trimmed by 4 bases and J by 1 base, leaving 16 bases between them. Germline V lookup: CDR1 SGHVS, CDR2 FQNEAQ. CDR3: CASSSRPPGQNTEAFF. The CDR3 nucleotides read TGTGCCAGCAGCTCCCGACCTCCGGGACAGAACACTGAAGCTTTCTTT.

In DNA form, the CDR3 reads TGTGCCAGCAGTTACGAGACTTCGAACACTGAAGCTTTCTTT. The encoded protein is CASSYETSNTEAFF. The V gene is TRBV6-5, the J gene TRBJ1-1; no firm D call. V dropped 2 bases and J dropped 1 base, with 8 bases sitting between them. The CDR3 contains 14 residues. The germline CDR1 and CDR2 sequences are MNHEY and SVGAGI.

A single count supports this clone. This chain uses TRBV19 with TRBJ1-5; D is ambiguous. There are 13 residues in the CDR3. Germline V CDR1 and CDR2: LNHDA, SQIVND (reference sequence). V was cut by 8 bases and J by 0 bases, with 8 bases left in between. The CDR3 reads CASSDFSNQPQHF. CDR3 in DNA: TGTGCCAGTTCTGATTTTAGCAATCAGCCCCAGCATTTT. Drawing the rest from reference TRBV19 and TRBJ1-5, the complete variable domain is DGGITQSPKYLFRKEGQNVTLSCEQNLNHDAMYWYRQDPGQGLRLIYYSQIVNDFQKGDIAEGYSVSREKKESFPLTVTSAQKNPTAFYLCASSDFSNQPQHFGDGTRLSIL.

V is TRBV7-9 and J is TRBJ1-1; a weak D match, TRBD1 (6 bases). In germline, CDR1 is SEHNR, CDR2 FQNEAQ (reference sequence). This CDR3 has 14 amino acids. With 1 base removed from V and 5 bases from J, the gap between germline ends came to 11 bases. The CDR3 loop is CASSLGGRGTEAFF. CDR3 nucleotide sequence: TGTGCCAGCAGCTTAGGGGGGCGCGGGACTGAAGCTTTCTTT. Using reference TRBV7-9 and TRBJ1-1 for the parts outside the CDR3, the full variable domain is DTGVSQNPRHKITKRGQNVTFRCDPISEHNRLYWYRQTLGQGPEFLTYFQNEAQLEKSRLLSDRFSAERPKGSFSTLEIQRTEQGDSAMYLCASSLGGRGTEAFFGQGTRLTVV.

This clone was seen just once. The chain couples TRBV6-1 to TRBJ2-3; 13 bases align to TRBD2. The CDR3 length is 18 residues. V gave up 4 bases and J gave up 5 bases; unmatched junction bases: 12. Germline lookup yields CDR1 MNHNS and CDR2 SASEGT. The DNA for the CDR3 is TGTGCCAGCAGTGGACTAGCGGGAGGCAAAATCAGGGGAGATACGCAGTATTTT. This gives the protein CASSGLAGGKIRGDTQYF.

The chain links TRBV7-2 to TRBJ2-1; D is uncertain. CDR1 SGHTA and CDR2 FQGNSA come from the germline V gene. V was pared by 5 bases and J by 0 bases, with 11 bases between. CDR3 size: 15 residues. The CDR3 protein is CASSPVKSSYNEQFF. The CDR3 bases are TGTGCCAGCAGCCCGGTCAAGAGCTCCTACAATGAGCAGTTCTTC.

The V call is TRBV7-2, the J call TRBJ2-1, with D possibly TRBD1 on 6 matching bases. V dropped 6 bases and J dropped 6 bases, with 12 bases sitting between them. Germline V gene lookup returns CDR1 SGHTA and CDR2 FQGNSA. The CDR3 runs 13 residues. CDR3 sequence (DNA): TGTGCCAGCAGACCTACAGGGCGCAATGAGCAGTTCTTC. This codes for CASRPTGRNEQFF.